This T cell receptor (beta chain) derives from a study of blood T cells in healthy people across ages. Whole-study findings and limits: Investigators treated diversity estimates from one million T cells as underestimates. Percentage of naive T cells showed a strong correlation with TCR beta diversity. With unsorted PBMCs, a conclusive comparison of naive versus antigen-experienced cells was not possible.

In the case of this clonotype: The target antigen is unknown. This may stem from a read error, because a much larger clone lies one nucleotide away.

Germline trimming cut 2 bases from V and 0 bases from J; bases unmatched to any gene: 2. In germline, CDR1 is SGHRS, CDR2 YFSETQ. There are 14 residues in the CDR3. A second PCR of 7 to 11 cycles used a sample-barcoded 5' primer and a J-beta primer mix. The authors tagged each cDNA molecule using a template-switch adaptor with 12 random nucleotides. From the 5' RACE reads, TCRdb called clonotypes with MiXCR, one entry per CDR3 protein. This table has some 710,000 distinct CDR3 sequences, about 24% appearing once. The gene calls are TRBV5-1 and TRBJ2-7; 7 nucleotides match TRBD1. The origin of this receptor is a man between 65 and 85 years old in good health. The sequenced sample consisted of blood. CDR3: CASSFTGDSYEQYF. DNA of the CDR3: TGCGCCAGCAGCTTCACAGGGGACTCCTACGAGCAGTACTTC.